Listed here are 7 T cell receptor beta chains from one sample, sequenced in a study of blood T cells in healthy people across ages. A second PCR, run for about 7 to 12 cycles, used a sample-barcoded 5' primer plus a J-beta primer mix. TCRdb reanalysed the 5' RACE reads using MiXCR and keeps one entry per CDR3 protein. The sample yields about 1 million distinct CDR3 sequences, approximately 25% seen once. These data were also filed under a second study, of T cells of mothers and their children.

Sequenced material: blood. These TCRs come from a girl aged 2 to 9 in good health.

The J gene is TRBJ2-1, the V gene TRBV4-2; D not resolved. The CDR3 is 16 amino acids. The V end was cut by 2 bases, the J end by 0 bases, with 11 bases between. Germline V gene data show CDR1 as LGHNA and CDR2 as YNFKEQ. The CDR3 reads CASSQSGKSSYNEQFF. The CDR3 DNA reads as TGTGCCAGCAGCCAATCCGGTAAGAGCTCCTACAATGAGCAGTTCTTC.

This clonotype has a handful of counts. The chain links TRBV4-3 to TRBJ1-2; D is ambiguous. V lost 0 bases to trimming and J lost 4 bases, with 18 bases between them. Germline CDR1 LGHNA, CDR2 YSLEER. The CDR3 sequence is 17 residues long. CDR3 sequence (DNA): TGCGCCAGCAGCCAAGAGGTTGGTGGGGTCATCTCCTATGGCTACACCTTC. This codes for CASSQEVGGVISYGYTF.

The gene calls are TRBV28 and TRBJ1-1; D may be TRBD1 (6 bases). Germline V gene lookup returns CDR1 MDHEN and CDR2 SYDVKM. The CDR3 spans 15 residues. Trimming took 7 bases from V and 4 from J, leaving 19 bases between them. CDR3 protein: CASTSYGGESTEAFF. The CDR3 DNA reads as TGTGCCAGCACCTCCTACGGGGGCGAGAGCACTGAAGCTTTCTTT.

The chain uses TRBV7-3 and TRBJ2-1, with D tentatively TRBD2 (5 bases). Between the trimmed V and J ends, which lost 3 bases and 8 bases, there was a span of 11 bases. The CDR3 spans 13 residues. The germline CDR1 and CDR2 sequences are SGHTA and FQGTGA. CDR3 in DNA: TGTGCCAGCAGCTTTAGTCTAGCCGATGAGCAGTTCTTC. Amino acids: CASSFSLADEQFF.

J is TRBJ2-5 and V is TRBV29-1, with TRBD2 as a possible D gene (7 bases). The V and J ends lost 3 bases and 7 bases respectively, with 15 bases between them. In germline, CDR1 is SQVTM, CDR2 ANQGSEA. The CDR3 extends over 13 amino acids. The CDR3 coding sequence is TGCAGCGTTGACTGGGGGGGCGGCGGGACCCAGTACTTC. It is translated as CSVDWGGGGTQYF.

The V gene is TRBV20-1, the J gene TRBJ1-2; D not certain. In germline, CDR1 is DFQATT, CDR2 SNEGSKA (reference sequence). CDR3 size: 16 residues. V was trimmed by 3 bases and J by 6 bases, leaving 23 bases between them. DNA for the CDR3: TGCAGTGCTAGGGATTATAGACAATCCGATTCACATGGCTACACCTTC. Translated, it gives CSARDYRQSDSHGYTF.

This clonotype occurred a few times. The rearrangement links TRBV20-1 to TRBJ2-5; 11 nucleotides match TRBD2. TRBJ2-1 explains the end of the DNA better; the J call may be wrong. The CDR3 totals 14 residues. The germline gives CDR1 DFQATT, CDR2 SNEGSKA (reference sequence). This CDR3 is CSAEIAGGPNEQFF. The CDR3 coding sequence is TGCAGTGCTGAAATAGCGGGAGGGCCCAATGAGCAGTTCTTC.